This is a list of T cell receptor beta chains from one sample in a study of T cells in Graves' hyperthyroidism and ophthalmopathy. TCRdb processed the multiplex PCR reads anew with MiXCR; each CDR3 protein has one entry. Among approximately 690,000 distinct CDR3 sequences listed, 13% to 15% were seen once. Specimen: blood. The receptors shown here come from a woman in her forties or fifties with Graves' ophthalmopathy. Both conserved end residues are part of each CDR3. The D gene is left open where the match is weak. Size is stated for part of the rows, as once, few or many counts, or as a class when the clone is expanded.

length	size	V	J	D	DNA	CDR3
12	many	TRBV9	TRBJ1-2	-	TGTGCCAGCCGGACGCTTTCGATGGGCTACACCTTC	CASRTLSMGYTF
15	-	TRBV5-4	TRBJ1-1	TRBD1	TGTGCCAGCAGCTTGGGGGGTGACAGGGTCGCTGAAGCTTTCTTT	CASSLGGDRVAEAFF
18	many	TRBV28	TRBJ2-1	TRBD2	TGTGCCACAACCCCGACTAGCGGGAGGACTAGCTCCTACAATGAGCAGTTCTTC	CATTPTSGRTSSYNEQFF
16	-	TRBV10-2	TRBJ2-1	TRBD1	TGCGCCAGCAGTGAGTGGAGGGACAGGGGTTACAATGAGCAGTTCTTC	CASSEWRDRGYNEQFF
13	many	TRBV9	TRBJ1-1	-	TGTGCCAGCAGCCGTACTTCAACCGGCGAAGCTTTCTTT	CASSRTSTGEAFF
14	many	TRBV2	TRBJ1-5	-	TGTGCCAGCAGTGAGGTACAGGGACGGCAGCCCCAGCATTTT	CASSEVQGRQPQHF
16	few	TRBV5-5	TRBJ2-7	TRBD2	TGTGCCAGCAGGTCGGGACTAGCGGGACTCTCCTACGAGCAGTACTTC	CASRSGLAGLSYEQYF
16	-	TRBV7-9	TRBJ1-3	-	TGTGCCAGCAGGGACGGACCCTTTTACTCTGGAAACACCATATATTTT	CASRDGPFYSGNTIYF
15	many	TRBV6-1	TRBJ2-3	-	TGTGCCAGCAGTGAACGGGTCCGAAGCACAGATACGCAGTATTTT	CASSERVRSTDTQYF
15	many	TRBV18	TRBJ2-3	TRBD2	TGTGCCAGCTCTCCAGGGACTAGCGCGTCAGATACGCAGTATTTT	CASSPGTSASDTQYF
13	many	TRBV24-1	TRBJ2-7	TRBD2	TGTGCCACCAGTGTAGCGGGAGACTACGAGCAGTACTTC	CATSVAGDYEQYF
15	many	TRBV2	TRBJ2-1	-	TGTGCCAGCAGGTTAGGATCCCCTTTATACAATGAGCAGTTCTTC	CASRLGSPLYNEQFF
14	-	TRBV2	TRBJ1-6	-	TGTGCCAGCAGCTTTGGGGGGAAGGCTTCACCCCTCCACTTT	CASSFGGKASPLHF
14	-	TRBV5-1	TRBJ2-5	TRBD1	TGCGCCAGCAGGGTGACAGGGCTATCAGAGACCCAGTACTTC	CASRVTGLSETQYF
14	many	TRBV7-9	TRBJ2-3	TRBD2	TGTGCCAGCAGCTTCAGCGGGAGAGGTGATACGCAGTATTTT	CASSFSGRGDTQYF
18	-	TRBV11-1	TRBJ2-5	TRBD1	TGTGCCAGCAGCTTACGGGGTCGGGACAGGGGGCTAGTGGAGACCCAGTACTTC	CASSLRGRDRGLVETQYF
16	-	TRBV3-1	TRBJ1-3	-	TGTGCCAGCAGCCAGGTCCCCTCCTTCTCTGGAAACACCATATATTTT	CASSQVPSFSGNTIYF
15	many	TRBV11-3	TRBJ2-2	-	TGTGCCAGCAGCTTCGACAGATCGAGCACCGGGGAGCTGTTTTTT	CASSFDRSSTGELFF
17	many	TRBV7-8	TRBJ2-7	-	TGTGCCAGCAGCTTAGGGAGGAACAGGGAAAGTTCCTACGAGCAGTACTTC	CASSLGRNRESSYEQYF
17	many	TRBV28	TRBJ2-7	-	TGTGCCAGCAGCGGGGTACAATGGCGGCGATTAACCTACGAGCAGTACTTC	CASSGVQWRRLTYEQYF
19	-	TRBV28	TRBJ2-1	TRBD1	TGTGCCAGCAGTGCGGAACAGGGGGCGAGGCGGTCCTTGGGGAATGAGCAGTTCTTC	CASSAEQGARRSLGNEQFF
14	many	TRBV5-1	TRBJ1-1	-	TGCGCCAGCAGCCCATACGGGTTGGGCACTGAAGCTTTCTTT	CASSPYGLGTEAFF
15	few	TRBV2	TRBJ2-2	-	TGTGCCAGCAGTCCTCAGACTAGTAGTGGCGGGGAGCTGTTTTTT	CASSPQTSSGGELFF
15	many	TRBV28	TRBJ1-5	-	TGTGCCAGCAACTTCGGGGGCGGGGAAAGTCAGCCCCAGCATTTT	CASNFGGGESQPQHF
15	-	TRBV5-6	TRBJ1-4	-	TGTGCCAGCAGCTTGTTGGTAACAACTAATGAAAAACTGTTTTTT	CASSLLVTTNEKLFF
13	-	TRBV24-1	TRBJ1-2	-	TGTGCCACCAGTGATTTGACCGGGGTCGGCTACACCTTC	CATSDLTGVGYTF
15	-	TRBV19	TRBJ2-3	-	TGTGCCAGTAGTATGGAGGGTACAGGCACAGATACGCAGTATTTT	CASSMEGTGTDTQYF
15	-	TRBV19	TRBJ1-1	TRBD1	TGTGCCAGTAGCGGACAGGGCCTCCTGAACACTGAAGCTTTCTTT	CASSGQGLLNTEAFF
13	many	TRBV20-1	TRBJ2-7	-	TGCAGTGTTCAGGGCATCTCGGAGTACGAGCAGTACTTC	CSVQGISEYEQYF
15	few	TRBV10-3	TRBJ2-3	TRBD2	TGTGCCATCAGGACGACTAGCGGAGGGGCAGATACGCAGTATTTT	CAIRTTSGGADTQYF
15	-	TRBV9	TRBJ1-1	TRBD1	TGTGCCAGCAGCGGCCACAGGGGGCGCGTTTCTGAAGCTTTCTTT	CASSGHRGRVSEAFF
12	many	TRBV28	TRBJ2-3	-	TGTGCCAGCAGTGACGTCGGGGTTACGCAGTATTTT	CASSDVGVTQYF
15	many	TRBV20-1	TRBJ2-5	TRBD2	TGCAGTGCTAGCCCGACGACTAGCTACCAAGAGACCCAGTACTTC	CSASPTTSYQETQYF
15	many	TRBV28	TRBJ1-1	-	TGTGCCAGCAGTTTATTTGGACAGCCTCACGCTGAAGCTTTCTTT	CASSLFGQPHAEAFF
12	few	TRBV6-2/TRBV6-3	TRBJ2-7	-	TGTGCCAGCAGAACACAAACCGACAAGCAGTACTTC	CASRTQTDKQYF
17	many	TRBV28	TRBJ2-1	TRBD2	TGTGCCAGCAGACCCCAAATCGGACTAGCGGGATCTGTTGAGCAGTTCTTC	CASRPQIGLAGSVEQFF
13	few	TRBV6-1	TRBJ2-7	-	TGTGCCAGCAAACTAGCAGCTTTCTACGAGCAGTACTTC	CASKLAAFYEQYF
14	-	TRBV6-5	TRBJ1-5	-	TGTGCCAGCAGGGCCGGAGGCCGAAGCCAGCCCCAGCATTTT	CASRAGGRSQPQHF
14	few	TRBV12-3/TRBV12-4	TRBJ1-3	-	TGTGCCAGCAGTTTTTCAGGGGTTGGAAACACCATATATTTT	CASSFSGVGNTIYF
17	-	TRBV20-1	TRBJ1-6	TRBD1	TGCAGTGCCACCGAAATAGGGGGCGCGAACCCTAATTCACCCCTCCACTTT	CSATEIGGANPNSPLHF
14	-	TRBV6-1	TRBJ1-1	TRBD1	TGTGCCGGGTCATTCGGACAGGGAGGGACTGAAGCTTTCTTT	CAGSFGQGGTEAFF
15	many	TRBV20-1	TRBJ2-1	-	TGCAGTGCTAGCCTCCGGAGGCGCCAATTCGATGAGCAGTTCTTC	CSASLRRRQFDEQFF
19	many	TRBV7-3	TRBJ2-1	TRBD2	TGTGCCAGCAGCTTAACGCGGCTAGCGGGATGGTTGTCCTACAATGAGCAGTTCTTC	CASSLTRLAGWLSYNEQFF
18	many	TRBV28	TRBJ2-2	TRBD2	TGTGCCAGCAGTACCTCGGGACTAGCGGGAGGTCGAACCGGGGAGCTGTTTTTT	CASSTSGLAGGRTGELFF
16	few	TRBV4-3	TRBJ2-1	TRBD2	TGCGCCAGCAGCCAAGTTGGCGGGAGGGGGGATGAGGAGCAGTTCTTC	CASSQVGGRGDEEQFF
17	many	TRBV30	TRBJ1-3	TRBD1	TGTGCCTGGAATAGGGACAGGAGCACAATCTCTGGAAACACCATATATTTT	CAWNRDRSTISGNTIYF
12	many	TRBV6-1	TRBJ1-1	TRBD1	TGTGCCAGCAGGGCGACAGGGATTGAGGCTTTCTTT	CASRATGIEAFF
14	few	TRBV6-1	TRBJ1-1	-	TGTGCCAGCAGTACACAGGGTGTAAACACTGAAGCTTTCTTT	CASSTQGVNTEAFF